The table lists the clone carrying this TCR beta chain with a count of one. Sequencing used immunoSEQ multiplex PCR; TCRdb keeps in-frame clones, though not all of them. The sample carries about 140,000 clones, about 90% recorded once. CDR1 and CDR2 from the germline V gene are SGHTA and FQGNSA. CDR3 length equals 14 residues. Trimming took off 1 base at V and 3 bases at J, with 9 bases between the two ends. This sample is drawn from a study of control samples from healthy donors and cancer patients. The sequence came from a man in his late teens or twenties in good health. Sequenced input: blood. The genes are TRBV7-2 and TRBJ1-2, with D maybe TRBD1 (6 bases). The CDR3 protein is CASSLVAGDYGYTF. The CDR3 DNA reads as TGTGCCAGCAGCTTAGTGGCAGGGGACTATGGCTACACCTTC.